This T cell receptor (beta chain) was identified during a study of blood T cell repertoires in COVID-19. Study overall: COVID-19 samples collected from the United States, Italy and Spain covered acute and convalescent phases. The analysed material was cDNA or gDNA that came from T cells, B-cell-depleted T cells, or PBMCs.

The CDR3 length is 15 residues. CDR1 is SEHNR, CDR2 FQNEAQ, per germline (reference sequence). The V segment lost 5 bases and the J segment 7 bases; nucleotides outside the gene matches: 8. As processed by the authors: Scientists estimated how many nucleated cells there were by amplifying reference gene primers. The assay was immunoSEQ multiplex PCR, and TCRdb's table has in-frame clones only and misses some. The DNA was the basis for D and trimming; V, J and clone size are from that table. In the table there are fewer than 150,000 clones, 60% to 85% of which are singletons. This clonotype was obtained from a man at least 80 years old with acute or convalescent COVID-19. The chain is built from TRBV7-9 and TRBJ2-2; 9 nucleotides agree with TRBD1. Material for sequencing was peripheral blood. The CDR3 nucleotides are TGTGCCAGCAGCCTCACAGGGGGCGCGAGCGGGGAGCTGTTTTTT. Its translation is CASSLTGGASGELFF.